This TCR beta chain was sequenced in a study of HIV-infected patients and healthy controls. Study-wide findings and caveats: MAIT alpha-chain CDR3s were frequent in healthy controls, depleted in HIV+.

Worth noting for this clonotype: The antigen remains unidentified.

cDNA was made from roughly 500 ng RNA using alpha and beta constant primers. Each of the alpha and beta chains got its own library through chain-specific third strand synthesis with indices. A roughly 24-cycle PCR with P5s and P7 primers followed a short adapter-adding first PCR. From the 5' RACE reads, TCRdb called clonotypes with MiXCR, one entry per CDR3 protein. Among under 20,000 distinct CDR3 sequences listed, about 9.5% were seen once. The ends were cut back, 3 bases at V and 6 bases at J, with 16 bases in the middle. The germline V gene has CDR1 MNHNS and CDR2 SASEGT. The CDR3 has 15 residues. All unsorted peripheral T cells were captured because whole blood was used without fractionation.

V is TRBV6-1 and J is TRBJ2-3; D is possibly TRBD1 or TRBD2 (7 bases each). The sample taken for sequencing was blood. The sequence was obtained from an adult in good health. The CDR3 nucleotides read TGTGCCAGCAGTGAGCAGGCAGGGGGGGGGGATACGCAGTATTTT. Its protein product is CASSEQAGGGDTQYF.